The entry below gives a single TCR beta chain sequence along with its context. The antigen remains unidentified. This entry belongs to a study of STAT5B mutations in CD4+ large granular lymphocyte leukemia. The wider study: Among healthy donors, a particular HLA allele went with more CDR3 'QG' motifs. Broader study findings: Around 25% of private leukemic clonotypes occurred rarely in other patients' non-leukemic repertoires. Without putative leukemic clones, patient CD4-sorted repertoires remained more clonal than healthy CD4+ repertoires.

This CDR3 has 14 amino acids. Germline V lookup: CDR1 SGHTA, CDR2 FQGNSA. Losses at the gene ends were 0 bases for V and 15 bases for J; bases not matched to a gene: 7. This table comes from immunoSEQ multiplex PCR, and its TCRdb copy is limited to in-frame clones, with some not included. The data contain 45,000 to 55,000 clones, just over 70% of them singletons. Control samples were healthy donors' buffy coats. The chain combines TRBV7-2 with TRBJ2-1; 11 bases are a match to TRBD2. The receptor comes from a human donor in good health. Specimen: CD4+ T cells from blood buffy coats. As DNA, the CDR3 is TGTGCCAGCAGCTTAGCTTTAGCGGGGGGGGTTCGGTTCTTC. Protein: CASSLALAGGVRFF. The whole variable domain, filled in from reference TRBV7-2 and TRBJ2-1, reads GAGVSQSPSNKVTEKGKDVELRCDPISGHTALYWYRQSLGQGLEFLIYFQGNSAPDKSGLPSDRFSAERTGGSVSTLTIQRTQQEDSAVYLCASSLALAGGVRFFGPGTRLTVL.